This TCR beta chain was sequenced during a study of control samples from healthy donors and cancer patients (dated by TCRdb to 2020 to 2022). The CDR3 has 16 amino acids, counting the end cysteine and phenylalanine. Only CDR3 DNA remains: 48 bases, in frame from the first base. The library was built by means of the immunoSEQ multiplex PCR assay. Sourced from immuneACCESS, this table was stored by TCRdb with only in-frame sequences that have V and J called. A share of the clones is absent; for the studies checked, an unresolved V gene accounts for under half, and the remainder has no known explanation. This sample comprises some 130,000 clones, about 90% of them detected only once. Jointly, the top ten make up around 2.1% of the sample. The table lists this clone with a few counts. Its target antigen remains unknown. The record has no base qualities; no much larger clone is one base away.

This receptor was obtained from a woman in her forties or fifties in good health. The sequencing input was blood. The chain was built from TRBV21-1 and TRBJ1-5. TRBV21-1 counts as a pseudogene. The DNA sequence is TGTGCCAGCAGCAAAGCGCTTTCGGGGACGGGTCAGCCCCAGCATTTT. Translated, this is CASSKALSGTGQPQHF.